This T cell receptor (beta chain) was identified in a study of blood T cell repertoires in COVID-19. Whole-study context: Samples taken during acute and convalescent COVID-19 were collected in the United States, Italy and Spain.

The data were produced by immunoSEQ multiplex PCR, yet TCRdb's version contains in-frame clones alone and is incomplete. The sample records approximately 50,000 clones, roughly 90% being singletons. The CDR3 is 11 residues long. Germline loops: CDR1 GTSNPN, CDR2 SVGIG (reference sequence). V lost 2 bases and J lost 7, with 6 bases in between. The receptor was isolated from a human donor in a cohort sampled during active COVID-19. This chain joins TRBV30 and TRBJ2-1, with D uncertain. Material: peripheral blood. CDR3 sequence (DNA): TGTGCCTGGAGTCAAATGAATGAGCAGTTCTTC. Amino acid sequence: CAWSQMNEQFF.